The 20 T cell receptor beta chains listed next were all sequenced from one sample in a study of blood T cell repertoires in COVID-19. Method: immunoSEQ multiplex PCR; TCRdb's copy keeps in-frame clones and lacks some. Of about 68,000 clones in the sample, roughly 83% are singletons; the top ten hold 7.5% to 9.5%. The sample was peripheral blood. Every receptor here comes from a man aged 45-65 years with active COVID-19.

The CDR3 DNA reads TGCGCCAGCAGCCCAGGATGGGGGATAGCGGCCGATACGCAGTATTTT. The encoded protein is CASSPGWGIAADTQYF. The genes are TRBV5-1 and TRBJ2-3, with TRBD2 as a possible D gene (6 bases). CDR1 is SGHRS, CDR2 YFSETQ, per germline. The V end lost 4 bases, the J end lost 6 bases, and 21 bases lay between the germline ends. The CDR3 covers 16 residues.

Points on this clone: A junction end diverges from the germline sequence, so it may reflect a read error. The chain links TRBV7-7 to TRBJ2-1; 11 nucleotides match TRBD2. From germline, CDR1 is SSHAT and CDR2 FNYEAQ (reference sequence). The CDR3 runs to 14 residues. The CDR3 is CASSPSGRNNEQFF. DNA for the CDR3: TGTGCTAGCAGCCCTAGCGGGAGGAACAATGAGCAGTTCTTC. Full variable domain (remainder filled in from reference TRBV7-7 and TRBJ2-1): GAGVSQSPRYKVTKRGQDVTLRCDPISSHATLYWYQQALGQGPEFLTYFNYEAQPDKSGLPSDRFSAERPEGSISTLTIQRTEQRDSAMYRCASSPSGRNNEQFFGPGTRLTVL.

For the CDR3, the DNA is TGTGCCAGCAGGGGGGCCCGGGGACAGTCCTACAATGAGCAGTTCTTC. Amino acids: CASRGARGQSYNEQFF. The rearrangement uses TRBV11-2 and TRBJ2-1, with 7 bases aligning to TRBD1. The ends lost 6 bases at V and 1 base at J; junction bases unmatched: 9. CDR1 is SGHAT and CDR2 is FQNNGV in the germline V gene. This CDR3 comprises 16 residues. The variable domain in full, completed from reference TRBV11-2 and TRBJ2-1, reads EAGVAQSPRYKIIEKRQSVAFWCNPISGHATLYWYQQILGQGPKLLIQFQNNGVVDDSQLPKDRFSAERLKGVDSTLKIQPAKLEDSAVYLCASRGARGQSYNEQFFGPGTRLTVL.

This clone was seen once. J is TRBJ2-1 and V is TRBV7-2; D is possibly TRBD1 (6 bases). The CDR3 has 14 amino acids. Germline CDR1 SGHTA, CDR2 FQGNSA. Trimming removed 5 bases at V and 9 bases at J, with 17 bases between. CDR3 protein: CASSLQGFGGEQFF. As DNA, the CDR3 is TGTGCCAGCAGCCTACAGGGATTTGGCGGTGAGCAGTTCTTC.

The chain employs TRBV29-1 and TRBJ1-5; 7 bases agree with TRBD1. The germline V gene has CDR1 SQVTM and CDR2 ANQGSEA. The CDR3 is 13 residues long. The V segment lost 6 bases and the J segment 5 bases; nucleotides outside the gene matches: 7. The CDR3 DNA reads as TGCAGCGTAAAGGGACAGAATGATCAGCCCCAGCATTTT. Amino acids: CSVKGQNDQPQHF.

The chain joins TRBV7-8 to TRBJ1-5, with a tentative D call TRBD1 (6 bases). The CDR3 is 14 residues long. Between the trimmed V and J ends, which lost 5 bases and 5 bases, there was a span of 13 bases. Germline-derived CDR1 and CDR2 are SGHVS and FQNEAQ. The CDR3: CASSHRESDQPQHF. DNA of the CDR3: TGTGCCAGCAGCCACAGGGAGTCCGATCAGCCCCAGCATTTT.

The chain joins TRBV30 to TRBJ2-3; D possibly corresponds to TRBD2 (6 bases). V was pared by 3 bases and J by 11 bases, with 18 bases between. The CDR3 extends over 13 amino acids. The germline V gene has CDR1 GTSNPN and CDR2 SVGIG (reference sequence). The CDR3 DNA is TGTGCCTGGAGGCAAGACCCGAACGGGGGGCAGTATTTT. Protein sequence: CAWRQDPNGGQYF.

This chain joins TRBV13 and TRBJ2-1; TRBD2 aligns across 11 bases. CDR3 length: 20 amino acids. Germline loops: CDR1 PRHDT, CDR2 FYEKMQ (reference sequence). The V and J ends lost 5 bases and 3 bases, in that order; junction bases with no gene match: 18. Written as DNA, the CDR3 is TGTGCCAGCAGCCCCCAATTGGGACTAGCGGAAGGGCGGGGCTACAATGAGCAGTTCTTC. Its translation: CASSPQLGLAEGRGYNEQFF.

The genes are TRBV9 and TRBJ1-3, with 9 positions matching TRBD1. Germline CDR1 is SGDLS and CDR2 is YYNGEE. The V gene end was trimmed by 3 bases and the J gene end by 8 bases; junction bases not matched to a gene: 9. The CDR3 is 15 amino acids. The CDR3 spells CASSAGTGFTDTIYF. CDR3 nucleotide sequence: TGTGCCAGCAGCGCGGGGACAGGGTTCACGGACACCATATATTTT.

The chain carries TRBV9 and TRBJ1-3; 7 positions agree with TRBD1. The CDR3 is 15 residues long. Germline trimming cut 5 bases from V and 3 bases from J; bases unmatched to any gene: 8. Germline CDR1 is SGDLS and CDR2 is YYNGEE. Here the CDR3 reads CASSEDRLDGNTIYF. The DNA for the CDR3 is TGTGCCAGCAGTGAGGACAGGCTGGATGGAAACACCATATATTTT. The variable domain in full, with the rest retrieved from reference TRBV9 and TRBJ1-3, is DSGVTQTPKHLITATGQRVTLRCSPRSGDLSVYWYQQSLDQGLQFLIQYYNGEERAKGNILERFSAQQFPDLHSELNLSSLELGDSALYFCASSEDRLDGNTIYFGEGSWLTVV.

This clone appeared a single time. J is TRBJ2-5 and V is TRBV7-2, with 8 nucleotides matching TRBD2. CDR1 and CDR2 from the germline V gene are SGHTA and FQGNSA. This CDR3 spans 15 amino acids. The V segment lost 2 bases and the J segment 1 base; nucleotides outside the gene matches: 3. In DNA form, the CDR3 reads TGTGCCAGCAGCTTAAGCGGGGGCCCCCAAGAGACCCAGTACTTC. This encodes CASSLSGGPQETQYF. The variable domain in full, completed from reference TRBV7-2 and TRBJ2-5, reads GAGVSQSPSNKVTEKGKDVELRCDPISGHTALYWYRQSLGQGLEFLIYFQGNSAPDKSGLPSDRFSAERTGGSVSTLTIQRTQQEDSAVYLCASSLSGGPQETQYFGPGTRLLVL.

This chain joins TRBV5-6 and TRBJ2-7; 8 bases match TRBD2. The CDR3 spans 15 residues. J was trimmed by 5 bases and V by 6 bases; bases with no gene match: 13. Germline V gene sequence: CDR1 SGHDT, CDR2 YYEEEE. The CDR3 DNA follows: TGTGCCAGCATGTTCGGGACTAGTTTATCCAACGAGCAGTACTTC. Amino acids: CASMFGTSLSNEQYF.

This clone was observed a handful of times. The chain links TRBV11-2 to TRBJ2-3, with D possibly TRBD2 on 6 matching bases. Trimming cost V 6 bases and J 1 base, with 17 bases left between them. In germline, CDR1 is SGHAT, CDR2 FQNNGV. The CDR3 runs 16 residues. The CDR3 coding sequence is TGTGCCAGCAGTAGAGCGGGCTCAGCCCGCACAGATACGCAGTATTTT. This translates into CASSRAGSARTDTQYF.

The gene calls are TRBV12-5 and TRBJ1-2; TRBD1 is a possible D gene (6 bases). The germline CDR1 and CDR2 sequences are LGHNT and FRNRAP. The CDR3 contains 13 residues. Trimming removed 5 bases from V and 8 bases from J, with 15 bases in between. The CDR3 spells CASGRDDRPGYTF. The DNA of the CDR3 is TGTGCTAGTGGTCGAGATGACAGGCCCGGCTACACCTTC. Drawing the rest from reference TRBV12-5 and TRBJ1-2, the complete variable domain is DARVTQTPRHKVTEMGQEVTMRCQPILGHNTVFWYRQTMMQGLELLAYFRNRAPLDDSGMPKDRFSAEMPDATLATLKIQPSEPRDSAVYFCASGRDDRPGYTFGSGTRLTVV.

The J gene is TRBJ2-1, the V gene TRBV6-6; TRBD2 matches at 8 bases. CDR1 is MNHNY and CDR2 is SVGAGI in the germline V gene (reference sequence). Trimming cost V 2 bases and J 7 bases; bases outside gene matches: 7. The CDR3 loop spans 15 amino acids. CDR3: CASSYTAGGPNEQFF. Written as DNA, the CDR3 is TGTGCCAGCAGTTACACGGCGGGAGGCCCAAATGAGCAGTTCTTC.

The chain couples TRBV6-5 to TRBJ1-3, with D uncertain. There are 14 residues in the CDR3. In germline, CDR1 is MNHEY, CDR2 SVGAGI. The germline V and J ends were trimmed by 8 bases and 4 bases, with 15 bases remaining between them. The CDR3 reads CASHSRSAGNTIYF. CDR3 nucleotides: TGTGCCAGCCACTCTCGGAGTGCCGGAAACACCATATATTTT.

The chain links TRBV7-6 to TRBJ2-1; D perhaps matches TRBD1 (6 bases). The CDR3 has 13 residues. The germline gives CDR1 SGHVS, CDR2 FNYEAQ. V lost 1 base and J lost 5, with 6 bases in between. CDR3 sequence (DNA): TGTGCCAGCAGCTTAGGACAGGACAATGAGCAGTTCTTC. Its protein product is CASSLGQDNEQFF.

The chain joins TRBV27 to TRBJ2-1; 10 nucleotides line up with TRBD1. V lost 7 bases, J lost 7 bases, and 10 bases stayed unmatched. The CDR3 consists of 15 residues. The germline CDR1 and CDR2 sequences are MNHEY and SMNVEV (reference sequence). The CDR3 reads CASIPGTGALNEQFF. CDR3 bases: TGTGCCAGCATTCCCGGGACAGGGGCCCTAAATGAGCAGTTCTTC.

The chain uses TRBV30 and TRBJ1-6; D unclear. The CDR3 has 11 amino acids. Per germline, CDR1 GTSNPN and CDR2 SVGIG (reference sequence). The ends were cut back, 1 base at V and 7 bases at J, with 2 bases in the middle. The CDR3 nucleotides read TGTGCCTGGAGTGCAAATTCACCCCTCCACTTT. Encoded protein: CAWSANSPLHF.

The chain uses TRBV4-1 and TRBJ2-3, with a possible D match to TRBD1 (5 bases). The germline CDR1 and CDR2 sequences are MGHRA and YSYEKL. V lost 5 bases and J 3 bases, leaving 15 bases between the germline ends. The CDR3 runs to 15 residues. The CDR3 sequence: CASSYQGLRTDTQYF. Here the CDR3 DNA reads TGCGCCAGCAGCTATCAGGGTCTAAGGACAGATACGCAGTATTTT.